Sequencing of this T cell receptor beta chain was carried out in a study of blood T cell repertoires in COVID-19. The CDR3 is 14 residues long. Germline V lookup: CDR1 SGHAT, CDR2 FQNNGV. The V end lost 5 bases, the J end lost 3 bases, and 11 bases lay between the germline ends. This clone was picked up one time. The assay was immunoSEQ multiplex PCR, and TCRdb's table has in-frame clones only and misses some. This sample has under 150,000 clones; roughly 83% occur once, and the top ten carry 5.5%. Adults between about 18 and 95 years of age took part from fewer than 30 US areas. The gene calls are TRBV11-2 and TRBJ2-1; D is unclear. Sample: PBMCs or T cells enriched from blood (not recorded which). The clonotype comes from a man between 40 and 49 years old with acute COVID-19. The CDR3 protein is CASSPPANYNEQFF. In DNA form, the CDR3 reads TGTGCCAGCAGCCCCCCCGCGAACTACAATGAGCAGTTCTTC.